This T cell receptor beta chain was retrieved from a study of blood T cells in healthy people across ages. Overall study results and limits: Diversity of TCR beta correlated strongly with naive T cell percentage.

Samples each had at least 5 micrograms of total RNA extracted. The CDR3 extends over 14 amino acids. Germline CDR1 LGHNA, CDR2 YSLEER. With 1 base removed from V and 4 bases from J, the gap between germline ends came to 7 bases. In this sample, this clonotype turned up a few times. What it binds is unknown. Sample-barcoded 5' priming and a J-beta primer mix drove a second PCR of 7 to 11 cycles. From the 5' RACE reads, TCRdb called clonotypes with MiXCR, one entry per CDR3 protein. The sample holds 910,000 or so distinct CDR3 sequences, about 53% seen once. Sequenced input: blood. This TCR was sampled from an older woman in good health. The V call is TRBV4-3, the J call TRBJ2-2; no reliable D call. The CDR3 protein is CASSQGLFTGELFF. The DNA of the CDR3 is TGCGCCAGCAGCCAAGGTCTCTTCACCGGGGAGCTGTTTTTT.